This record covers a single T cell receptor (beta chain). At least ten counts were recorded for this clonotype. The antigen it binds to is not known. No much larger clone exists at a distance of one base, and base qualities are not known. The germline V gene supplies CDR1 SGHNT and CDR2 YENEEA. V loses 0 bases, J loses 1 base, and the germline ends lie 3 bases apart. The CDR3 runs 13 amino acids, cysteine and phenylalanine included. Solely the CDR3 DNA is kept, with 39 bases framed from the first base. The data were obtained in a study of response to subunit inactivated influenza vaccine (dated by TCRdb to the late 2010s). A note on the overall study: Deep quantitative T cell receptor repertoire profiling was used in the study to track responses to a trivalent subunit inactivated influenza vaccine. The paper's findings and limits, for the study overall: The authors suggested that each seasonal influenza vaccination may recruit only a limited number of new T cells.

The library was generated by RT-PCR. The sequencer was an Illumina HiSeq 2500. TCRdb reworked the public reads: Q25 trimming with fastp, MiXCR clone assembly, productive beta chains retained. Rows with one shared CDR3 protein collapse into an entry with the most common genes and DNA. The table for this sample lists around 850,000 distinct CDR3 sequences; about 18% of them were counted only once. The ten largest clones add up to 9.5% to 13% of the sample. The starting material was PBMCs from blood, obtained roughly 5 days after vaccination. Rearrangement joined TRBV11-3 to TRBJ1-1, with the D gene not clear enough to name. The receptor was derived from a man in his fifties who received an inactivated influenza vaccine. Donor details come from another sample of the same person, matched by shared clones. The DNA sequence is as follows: TGTGCCAGCAGCTTAGATCAGAACACTGAAGCTTTCTTT. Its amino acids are CASSLDQNTEAFF. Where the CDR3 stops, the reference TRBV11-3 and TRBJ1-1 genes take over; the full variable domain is EAGVVQSPRYKIIEKKQPVAFWCNPISGHNTLYWYLQNLGQGPELLIRYENEEAVDDSQLPKDRFSAERLKGVDSTLKIQPAELGDSAVYLCASSLDQNTEAFFGQGTRLTVV.